This entry lists 20 T cell receptor beta chains sequenced from one sample in a study of T-cell reconstitution after alpha-beta-depleted transplantation in children. Molecular barcoding with unique molecular identifiers was used for the TCRbeta library. TCRdb passed the PCR reads through MiXCR, listing each CDR3 protein once. The table records fewer than 550,000 distinct CDR3 sequences, over 9.5% of them present only once. The sample in question was PBMCs, mostly from graft donor cells, obtained 180 days after TCRalphabeta/CD19-depleted stem cell transplant. The source of these receptors is a female patient aged 2-9 years who had a stem cell transplant for aplastic anemia, so the T cells may come from the graft donor.

CDR3 residues: CASSLRPGTLIAKNIQYF. CDR3 in DNA: TGTGCCAGCAGCCTCCGGCCCGGGACACTTATAGCCAAAAACATTCAGTACTTC. The rearrangement joins TRBV11-1 to TRBJ2-4, with D perhaps matching TRBD1 (6 bases). V dropped 5 bases and J dropped 0 bases, with 20 bases sitting between them. The germline V gene has CDR1 SGHAT and CDR2 FQDESV (reference sequence). This CDR3 is built from 18 residues.

The J gene is TRBJ2-1, the V gene TRBV6-1; D may be TRBD2 (6 bases). Germline V CDR1 and CDR2: MNHNS, SASEGT. The V gene lost 8 bases and the J gene lost 4 bases, with 15 bases spanning the gap. This CDR3 has 14 residues. For the CDR3, the DNA is TGTGCCAGCTCCATGGGGGGATCATACAATGAGCAGTTCTTC. This gives the protein CASSMGGSYNEQFF.

This clonotype was recorded at least ten times. The chain employs TRBV29-1 and TRBJ2-2; TRBD1 agrees at 9 bases. The CDR3 has 15 amino acids. V lost 4 bases and J lost 7; bases outside the gene matches: 10. CDR1 and CDR2 from the germline V gene are SQVTM and ANQGSEA. The CDR3 coding sequence is TGCAGCGTTGTTGGCCGGACAGGGGAGATCGGGGAGCTGTTTTTT. Its translation is CSVVGRTGEIGELFF.

This clonotype appeared many times. This chain uses TRBV5-1 with TRBJ2-1; 8 bases are a match to TRBD2. V shed 1 base and J 8 bases; nucleotides not matched to a gene: 2. The CDR3 extends over 13 amino acids. Germline CDR1 SGHRS, CDR2 YFSETQ. The CDR3 nucleotides read TGCGCCAGCAGCTTGCTAGCGGGCGATGAGCAGTTCTTC. Encoded protein: CASSLLAGDEQFF.

This clonotype was recorded many times. The CDR3 loop is CAVIMNTEAFF. The CDR3 nucleotides are TGTGCCGTTATCATGAACACTGAAGCTTTCTTT. The V and J genes are TRBV28 and TRBJ1-1; no reliable D call. The germline V gene encodes CDR1 MDHEN and CDR2 SYDVKM. Trimming shortened V by 11 bases and J by 0 bases, and 7 bases separated the two germline ends. The CDR3 is made up of 11 amino acids.

The V call is TRBV7-3, the J call TRBJ2-2; possibly TRBD1 for D (6 bases). The V gene's germline CDR1 is SGHTA and CDR2 FQGTGA. This CDR3 contains 15 residues. Trimming removed 7 bases from V and 2 bases from J, with 14 bases in between. In nucleotides, the CDR3 is TGTGCCAGCACTCCCTCGGGGACAAACACCGGGGAGCTGTTTTTT. It specifies CASTPSGTNTGELFF. The complete variable domain, with remaining parts taken from reference TRBV7-3 and TRBJ2-2, reads GAGVSQTPSNKVTEKGKYVELRCDPISGHTALYWYRQSLGQGPEFLIYFQGTGAADDSGLPNDRFFAVRPEGSVSTLKIQRTERGDSAVYLCASTPSGTNTGELFFGEGSRLTVL.

This clonotype has more than one count but fewer than ten. V gene TRBV6-5 combines with J gene TRBJ1-6, with 8 bases lining up with TRBD1. V was clipped by 1 base and J by 7 bases; unmatched bases: 3. In germline, CDR1 is MNHEY, CDR2 SVGAGI. CDR3 length: 15 residues. CDR3 bases: TGTGCCAGCAGTTACTGGACAGGGCAAAATTCACCCCTCCACTTT. Amino acid sequence: CASSYWTGQNSPLHF.

This clonotype was counted a single time. V is TRBV24-1 and J is TRBJ2-2; D uncertain. Trimming removed 4 bases from V and 6 bases from J, with 5 bases in between. CDR3 length: 12 residues. Per the germline V gene, CDR1 is KGHDR and CDR2 is SFDVKD. The CDR3 reads CATSDPPGELFF. The CDR3 coding sequence is TGTGCCACCAGTGACCCTCCCGGGGAGCTGTTTTTT.

The table lists this clonotype with many counts. The chain recombines TRBV7-3 with TRBJ2-5; the D is unclear. Deletions cut 2 bases from V and 1 base from J, with 5 bases between. The CDR3 length is 13 residues. Germline V gene lookup returns CDR1 SGHTA and CDR2 FQGTGA. CDR3 amino acids: CASSLPGQETQYF. Written as DNA, the CDR3 is TGTGCCAGCAGCTTACCGGGCCAAGAGACCCAGTACTTC.

This rearrangement joins TRBV12-5 to TRBJ2-5; 9 nucleotides match TRBD2. The length of the CDR3 is 13 residues. Looked up from germline, CDR1 is LGHNT and CDR2 is FRNRAP. With 7 bases clipped from V and 4 bases from J, the junction kept 4 bases outside the gene matches. CDR3 DNA: TGTGCTAGTGTGCTAGCGGGACTAGAGACCCAGTACTTC. Its protein product is CASVLAGLETQYF.

This chain uses TRBV28 with TRBJ1-4; 7 bases agree with TRBD1. CDR3 size: 17 residues. V shed 6 bases and J 4 bases; nucleotides not matched to a gene: 14. Germline CDR1 and CDR2: MDHEN and SYDVKM. The CDR3 sequence is CASSLARAGQSNEKLFF. DNA of the CDR3: TGTGCCAGCAGCTTAGCCCGGGCGGGACAGAGTAATGAAAAACTGTTTTTT.

This chain connects TRBV27 to TRBJ2-1; D perhaps matches TRBD2 (7 bases). The V gene's germline CDR1 is MNHEY and CDR2 SMNVEV (reference sequence). There are 17 residues in the CDR3. V gave up 3 bases and J gave up 0 bases, with 15 bases separating them. The CDR3 nucleotides are TGTGCCAGCAGTTTTGGGGGGGGGCGGGGCTCCTACAATGAGCAGTTCTTC. This gives the protein CASSFGGGRGSYNEQFF.

There are a few counts of this clonotype. The V gene is TRBV11-2, the J gene TRBJ2-7; 7 bases are shared with TRBD1. The V gene's germline CDR1 is SGHAT and CDR2 FQNNGV. The CDR3 has 15 amino acids. Trimming took 5 bases from V and 2 from J; bases not matched to a gene: 9. The DNA for the CDR3 is TGTGCCAGCAGCCCAGGCCAGGGGACAGCCTACGAGCAGTACTTC. Translated, it gives CASSPGQGTAYEQYF.

This clonotype has only a few counts. This chain uses TRBV7-2 with TRBJ2-1; the D gene is possibly TRBD2 (5 bases). V was shortened by 2 bases and J by 10 bases, with 9 bases between the two germline ends. CDR3 size: 12 residues. Germline CDR1 is SGHTA and CDR2 is FQGNSA. CDR3 in amino acids: CASSLYTREQFF. The CDR3 bases are TGTGCCAGCAGCTTATATACTAGAGAGCAGTTCTTC. The complete variable domain, with remaining parts taken from reference TRBV7-2 and TRBJ2-1, reads GAGVSQSPSNKVTEKGKDVELRCDPISGHTALYWYRQSLGQGLEFLIYFQGNSAPDKSGLPSDRFSAERTGGSVSTLTIQRTQQEDSAVYLCASSLYTREQFFGPGTRLTVL.

This clonotype came up many times. This chain uses TRBV18 with TRBJ1-1; D not resolved. V lost 8 bases and J 2 bases, leaving 15 bases between the germline ends. Per the germline V gene, CDR1 is KGHSH and CDR2 is LQKENI. The CDR3 contains 14 residues. The CDR3 coding sequence is TGTGCCAGCAGCCCCGGGAGGGCCAACACTGAAGCTTTCTTT. Translating it yields CASSPGRANTEAFF.

The V gene is TRBV15, the J gene TRBJ2-7, with 14 bases fitting TRBD2. The CDR3 length is 18 residues. Germline assignment: CDR1 LNHNV and CDR2 YYDKDF (reference sequence). The V segment lost 5 bases and the J segment 1 base; nucleotides outside the gene matches: 10. The CDR3 DNA reads as TGTGCCACCAGCGATTTCACCGGGACTAGCGGGGGTTCCTACGAGCAGTACTTC. It specifies CATSDFTGTSGGSYEQYF.

This clonotype has more than one count but fewer than ten. The chain uses TRBV11-3 and TRBJ2-3, with TRBD2 matching over 7 bases. The CDR3 is made up of 16 amino acids. V shed 5 bases and J 5 bases; nucleotides not matched to a gene: 13. The germline gives CDR1 SGHNT, CDR2 YENEEA. The CDR3 sequence is CASSVGGSGTGDTQYF. CDR3 bases: TGTGCCAGCAGCGTAGGTGGGAGCGGGACGGGAGATACGCAGTATTTT. The whole variable domain, remainder taken from reference TRBV11-3 and TRBJ2-3, is EAGVVQSPRYKIIEKKQPVAFWCNPISGHNTLYWYLQNLGQGPELLIRYENEEAVDDSQLPKDRFSAERLKGVDSTLKIQPAELGDSAVYLCASSVGGSGTGDTQYFGPGTRLTVL.

This clonotype was counted only a few times. This sequence joins TRBV7-2 and TRBJ2-1; D tentatively reads TRBD1 or TRBD2 (5 bases each). This CDR3 is built from 15 residues. The V end lost 0 bases, the J end lost 10 bases, and 16 bases lay between the germline ends. Per germline, CDR1 SGHTA and CDR2 FQGNSA. The CDR3 here is CASSLAGTLAGEQFF. DNA of the CDR3: TGTGCCAGCAGCTTAGCCGGGACCTTAGCAGGGGAGCAGTTCTTC.

The V call is TRBV7-2, the J call TRBJ1-1; D not resolved. Germline V gene lookup returns CDR1 SGHTA and CDR2 FQGNSA. Trimming took off 1 base at V and 2 bases at J, with 8 bases between the two ends. The length of the CDR3 is 14 residues. This CDR3 reads CASSLVSYNTEAFF. In nucleotides, the CDR3 is TGTGCCAGCAGCTTAGTGAGTTACAACACTGAAGCTTTCTTT.

This clonotype was recorded a few times. V gene TRBV2 combines with J gene TRBJ2-2; D is uncertain. CDR3 length equals 13 residues. In germline, CDR1 is SNHLY, CDR2 FYNNEI. V was shortened by 2 bases and J by 6 bases, with 7 bases between the two germline ends. The CDR3 loop is CASSEMQSGELFF. DNA of the CDR3: TGTGCCAGCAGTGAAATGCAATCCGGGGAGCTGTTTTTT.